This T cell receptor (beta chain) originates from a study of vaccination effects on CD4 cells after COVID-19 (dated by TCRdb to about 2022). About the study as a whole: Across the study, the median time from the second dose to post-vaccine sampling was 72 days (range 14 to 241). Altogether, around 9 COVID-19 convalescent patients and several SARS-CoV-2-naive healthy vaccine recipients made up the full study. SARS-CoV-2 spike-specific CD4+ TCR repertoires were compared before and after mRNA vaccination in COVID-19 convalescent patients and in infection-naive vaccine recipients. The Oncomine TCR Beta short-read assay on an Illumina iSeq 100 was used to sequence cultures from other donors in the study.

Receptors were amplified or captured by the immunoSEQ multiplex PCR assay. TCR beta CDR3 sequencing was performed on DNA from the cultured, isolated CD4+ T cells. In the authors' own workflow: Non-productive TCR sequences were discarded, and reads were trimmed to the CDR3 region, with only CDR3s of 7 or more amino acids retained. The MANAFEST web app was used to identify antigen-specific clonotypes by comparing expansion in peptide wells with expansion in reference cultures. Positive clones required FDR<0.05 expansion versus reference and all other wells, odds ratio above 5, and frequency above 0.1% in two replicate wells. A clonotype was defined as cross-reactive if the clonotype was significantly expanded both in SARS-CoV-2 spike wells and in at least one common cold coronavirus spike condition. Levenshtein distance calculated with the stringdist R package was used to assess CDR3 similarity, and unrooted trees were constructed with ape in R 3.6.1. What TCRdb holds here is the immuneACCESS table cut down to in-frame rearrangements. Part of the clones is not present; checked against another copy, under half of the missing clones reflect an unresolved V gene, and the others are unexplained. Clonal size and the V and J genes are those of that table, whereas D and trimming came from the DNA. This sample has tens of thousands of clones in its table, and more than 70% of those were observed once. The ten most abundant clones make up about 1.2% of the sample.

The ViraFEST assay stimulated PBMC with viral peptide pools and then used TCR sequencing to identify antigen-specific CD4+ T cell clonotypes by expansion. After less than 13 days of culture, CD4+ T cells were isolated with the EasySep CD4+ T cell isolation kit. Participants received two doses of either the BNT162b2 or the mRNA-1273 mRNA SARS-CoV-2 vaccine. Negative nucleocapsid antibody results before and after vaccination confirmed that the healthy vaccine recipients had no prior SARS-CoV-2 infection. A few million PBMC per well were cultured with approximately 10 ug/ml peptides in IMDM containing roughly 5% human AB serum, about 9.6 IU/ml IL-2 and gentamicin. On days 3 and 7, half of the culture medium was replaced with fresh IL-2-containing medium. Each peptide stimulation condition was cultured in triplicate wells unless otherwise noted. PBMC were separated from whole blood using Ficoll-Paque Plus gradient centrifugation and were then either cryopreserved at -140C or used fresh. The overlapping peptide pools covered the spike proteins of SARS-CoV-2 as well as those of the common cold coronaviruses HCoV-NL63, HCoV-OC43 and HCoV-229E. The QIAamp micro DNA kit was used to extract genomic DNA from the cultured CD4+ T cells.

Comment on this clone: Its binding antigen is unknown. Per-base qualities were not stored, and no clone one base away is much larger.

Study-level results and caveats: Clones induced by infection and clones induced by vaccination both contracted markedly at late timepoints after vaccination, which fits with T cell responses waning over time. Limitations of the study were the small number of convalescent patients and the absence of early post-infection timepoints. Among healthy vaccine recipients, nearly all vaccine-induced clones were SARS-CoV-2 mono-reactive, and just 1 of 255 was cross-reactive with common cold coronaviruses.

The material sequenced was CD4+ T cells from PBMCs cultured with HCoV-229E spike peptides, taken after COVID-19 vaccination. In light of the paper, this sample's cell subset or site label describes: HCoV-229E spike overlapping peptide pool stimulation. This sequence was found in a human donor who received a COVID-19 vaccine.

DNA sequence: TGTGCCAGCTCACCATATGGCACAGATACGCAGTATTTT. Its translation reads: CASSPYGTDTQYF. Rearrangement joined TRBV18 to TRBJ2-3; no D gene is confidently identified. V loses 2 bases of germline sequence and J loses 1 base, and the interval between the two ends is 4 bases. The germline V gene yields KGHSH for CDR1 and LQKENI for CDR2. The CDR3 starts with the cysteine, ends with the phenylalanine, and has 13 residues. Kept here is only the CDR3 DNA, which spans 39 bases and is read in frame from base 1.